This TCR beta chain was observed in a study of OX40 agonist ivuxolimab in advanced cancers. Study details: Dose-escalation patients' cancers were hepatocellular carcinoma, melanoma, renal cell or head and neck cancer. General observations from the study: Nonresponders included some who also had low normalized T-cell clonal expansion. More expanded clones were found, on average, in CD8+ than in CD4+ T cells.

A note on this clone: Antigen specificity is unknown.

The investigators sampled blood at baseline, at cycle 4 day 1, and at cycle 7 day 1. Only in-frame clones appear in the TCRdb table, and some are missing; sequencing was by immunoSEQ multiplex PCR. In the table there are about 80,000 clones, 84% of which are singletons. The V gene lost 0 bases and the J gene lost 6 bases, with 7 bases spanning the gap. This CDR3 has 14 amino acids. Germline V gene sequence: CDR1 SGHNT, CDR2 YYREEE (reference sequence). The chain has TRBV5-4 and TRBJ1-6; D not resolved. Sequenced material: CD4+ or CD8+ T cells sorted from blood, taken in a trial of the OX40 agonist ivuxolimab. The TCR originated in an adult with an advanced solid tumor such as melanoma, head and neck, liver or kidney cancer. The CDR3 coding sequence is TGTGCCAGCAGCTTGGAGCACATTAATTCACCCCTCCACTTT. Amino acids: CASSLEHINSPLHF.